Below, 29 T cell receptor beta chains from the same sample are listed, as sequenced in a study of T-cell memory formation after mild COVID-19. TCRdb used MiXCR to reprocess the 5' RACE reads, holding one entry per CDR3 protein. The top ten hold about a fifth of the sample, which has roughly 450,000 distinct CDR3 sequences, over 15% seen once. Sequencing was performed on PBMCs or a T cell subset sorted from them (not recorded which). These receptors came from a man aged 18 to 30 who had mild COVID-19 (a few samples of this study predate the infection). Cell type and time point are not known.

This clonotype was observed a handful of times. J is TRBJ2-3 and V is TRBV4-2; TRBD2 might be the D (5 bases). V was clipped by 5 bases and J by 2 bases, with 14 bases between them. In germline, CDR1 is LGHNA, CDR2 YNFKEQ. This CDR3 spans 15 amino acids. CDR3 coding DNA: TGTGCCAGCAGCAACGCGGGTGTCAACACAGATACGCAGTATTTT. This codes for CASSNAGVNTDTQYF.

The chain couples TRBV10-2 to TRBJ1-4; D gene ambiguous. CDR1 is WSHSY and CDR2 is SAAADI in the germline V gene. This CDR3 is 14 amino acids long. Trimming took off 6 bases at V and 7 bases at J, with 15 bases between the two ends. CDR3 in DNA: TGCGCCAGCAGCCGGTCCAGAGCTGGTGAAAAACTGTTTTTT. Its protein product is CASSRSRAGEKLFF.

There are many counts of this clonotype. The J gene is TRBJ2-3, the V gene TRBV9, with D tentatively TRBD2 (6 bases). The germline CDR1 and CDR2 sequences are SGDLS and YYNGEE. This CDR3 has 18 residues. V was shortened by 3 bases and J by 5 bases, with 25 bases between the two germline ends. The CDR3 is CASSGLPGLKMPGDTQYF. CDR3 DNA sequence: TGTGCCAGCAGCGGCCTCCCTGGACTAAAAATGCCGGGAGATACGCAGTATTTT.

Notes on this clonotype: The junction and the germline gene differ at one end; a read error may be behind it. The chain combines TRBV6-1 with TRBJ1-2; D is ambiguous. Germline lookup yields CDR1 MNHNS and CDR2 SASEGT. This CDR3 comprises 14 residues. CDR3 in DNA: TGTGCCGGCAGGAGGACCTCGGGCGTATATGGCTACACCTTC. It codes for CAGRRTSGVYGYTF.

The sample holds a few counts of this clonotype. This chain links TRBV7-9 with TRBJ2-3; D is unresolved. The CDR3 runs to 15 residues. Germline V gene data show CDR1 as SEHNR and CDR2 as FQNEAQ (reference sequence). V lost 2 bases and J lost 0, with 9 bases in between. The CDR3 here is CASSLKGRSTDTQYF. CDR3 in DNA: TGTGCCAGCAGCTTAAAAGGACGAAGCACAGATACGCAGTATTTT.

CDR3 nucleotides: TGCGCCAGCAGCTTGGAGGGTCCTCAGCCCCAGCATTTT. It encodes CASSLEGPQPQHF. The chain uses TRBV5-1 and TRBJ1-5; unclear D gene. The CDR3 totals 13 residues. Trimming took off 0 bases at V and 6 bases at J, with 7 bases between the two ends. Germline assignment: CDR1 SGHRS and CDR2 YFSETQ.

CDR3 nucleotides: TGTGCCAGCAGCTCACAACAGGGGACTGAAGCTTTCTTT. Encoded protein: CASSSQQGTEAFF. The chain recombines TRBV7-2 with TRBJ1-1; 7 positions agree with TRBD1. The CDR3 contains 13 residues. With 4 bases clipped from V and 5 bases from J, the junction kept 4 bases outside the gene matches. Germline-derived CDR1 and CDR2 are SGHTA and FQGNSA. Combining the CDR3 with reference TRBV7-2 and TRBJ1-1 gives the whole variable domain GAGVSQSPSNKVTEKGKDVELRCDPISGHTALYWYRQSLGQGLEFLIYFQGNSAPDKSGLPSDRFSAERTGGSVSTLTIQRTQQEDSAVYLCASSSQQGTEAFFGQGTRLTVV.

This clonotype was detected only a few times. V is TRBV6-5 and J is TRBJ2-5; D is unresolved. The CDR3 sequence is 13 residues long. CDR1 and CDR2 from the germline V gene are MNHEY and SVGAGI. V was trimmed by 1 base and J by 1 base, leaving 4 bases between them. The CDR3 nucleotides are TGTGCCAGCAGTTACTTTGGCCAAGAGACCCAGTACTTC. Protein product: CASSYFGQETQYF.

The rearrangement uses TRBV6-5 and TRBJ2-3, with D perhaps TRBD2 (5 bases). V was clipped by 2 bases and J by 2 bases, with 8 bases between them. Germline lookup yields CDR1 MNHEY and CDR2 SVGAGI. The length of the CDR3 is 14 residues. CDR3 in amino acids: CASSYTGDTDTQYF. The CDR3 DNA reads TGTGCCAGCAGTTACACCGGGGACACAGATACGCAGTATTTT.

This clonotype was observed a handful of times. V is TRBV11-2 and J is TRBJ1-1, with 8 bases fitting TRBD1. The CDR3 runs 15 residues. Per germline, CDR1 SGHAT and CDR2 FQNNGV. V lost 6 bases and J lost 1; bases outside the gene matches: 7. The CDR3 region has the DNA TGTGCCAGCAGAACCAACAGGGGGAAGAACACTGAAGCTTTCTTT. It translates to CASRTNRGKNTEAFF.

This clonotype was seen a few times. The chain is built from TRBV5-1 and TRBJ2-2; TRBD2 aligns across 12 bases. Unmatched junction bases numbered 3, after V lost 4 bases and J lost 5 bases. The CDR3 length is 15 residues. Germline V gives CDR1 SGHRS, CDR2 YFSETQ. This CDR3 reads CASSGGLAGTGELFF. CDR3 coding DNA: TGCGCCAGCAGCGGGGGACTAGCGGGTACCGGGGAGCTGTTTTTT.

V and J are TRBV6-4 and TRBJ2-1; D remains unclear. CDR1 and CDR2 (germline): MRHNA, SNTAGT. The CDR3 runs 13 residues. V was pared by 2 bases and J by 4 bases, with 6 bases between. The CDR3 here is CASSDGDYNEQFF. CDR3 in DNA: TGTGCCAGCAGTGACGGTGATTACAATGAGCAGTTCTTC.

The CDR3 loop reads CASIANGNYGYTF. The CDR3, as DNA: TGTGCCAGTATAGCAAACGGAAACTATGGCTACACCTTC. The chain recombines TRBV7-9 with TRBJ1-2; unclear D gene. There are 13 residues in the CDR3. The V gene lost 9 bases and the J gene lost 2 bases, with 13 bases spanning the gap. The germline CDR1 and CDR2 sequences are SEHNR and FQNEAQ (reference sequence).

V is TRBV10-3 and J is TRBJ2-1, with D perhaps TRBD2 (5 bases). Germline CDR1 and CDR2: ENHRY and SYGVKD. The CDR3 runs to 14 residues. Trimming took 4 bases from V and 8 from J, leaving 15 bases between them. The CDR3 DNA follows: TGTGCCATCAGTGCTCCCGTGGGCGGGCATGAGCAGTTCTTC. This encodes CAISAPVGGHEQFF.

This clonotype showed up just a few times. This chain joins TRBV6-6 and TRBJ1-2, with 10 nucleotides matching TRBD1. Trimming took 6 bases from V and 7 from J; bases not matched to a gene: 8. Per the germline V gene, CDR1 is MNHNY and CDR2 is SVGAGI (reference sequence). The CDR3 has 14 amino acids. The CDR3 region has the DNA TGTGCCAGCAGCTGGGGACAGGGGAAGGGTGGCTACACCTTC. Protein: CASSWGQGKGGYTF.

The CDR3 here is CATSRGQADTEAFF. In DNA form, the CDR3 reads TGTGCCACCAGCAGAGGACAGGCGGACACTGAAGCTTTCTTT. This chain uses TRBV15 with TRBJ1-1, with D maybe TRBD1 (6 bases). Trimming stripped 1 base from V and 3 bases from J, with 9 bases between. The CDR3 has 14 residues. CDR1 is LNHNV and CDR2 is YYDKDF in the germline V gene (reference sequence).

V usage is TRBV27 and J usage is TRBJ2-4; D tentatively reads TRBD1 or TRBD2 (5 bases each). Trimming stripped 5 bases from V and 0 bases from J, with 11 bases between. The CDR3 loop spans 15 amino acids. The germline gives CDR1 MNHEY, CDR2 SMNVEV (reference sequence). CDR3: CASSRWDLAKNIQYF. CDR3 DNA: TGTGCCAGCAGTAGGTGGGACCTAGCCAAAAACATTCAGTACTTC.

This clonotype was counted between two and nine times. The chain couples TRBV29-1 to TRBJ1-4; weak D call: TRBD1 (5 bases). The germline gives CDR1 SQVTM, CDR2 ANQGSEA. V was pared by 4 bases and J by 0 bases, with 12 bases between. This CDR3 region has 15 residues. The CDR3 nucleotides are TGCAGCGTTGGCCCGGGGGGAGCAACTAATGAAAAACTGTTTTTT. It codes for CSVGPGGATNEKLFF.

The gene calls are TRBV7-6 and TRBJ2-7; 12 bases align to TRBD2. The V gene end was trimmed by 5 bases and the J gene end by 4 bases; junction bases not matched to a gene: 6. Germline V gene lookup returns CDR1 SGHVS and CDR2 FNYEAQ. The CDR3 is 15 residues long. CDR3 nucleotides: TGTGCCAGCAGCCGAGCTAGCGGGGGGGTTTACGAGCAGTACTTC. It translates to CASSRASGGVYEQYF.

This chain uses TRBV29-1 with TRBJ1-2; no clear D. CDR3 length equals 11 residues. Germline CDR1 reads SQVTM; CDR2 reads ANQGSEA. Trimming removed 4 bases at V and 3 bases at J, with 6 bases between. CDR3 sequence reads: CSVAKDYGYTF. In DNA form, the CDR3 reads TGCAGCGTTGCCAAGGACTATGGCTACACCTTC.

This clonotype was observed a few times. V gene TRBV7-3 combines with J gene TRBJ1-1, with TRBD1 matching 7 bases. Germline V gene data show CDR1 as SGHTA and CDR2 as FQGTGA. The junction had 11 bases not matched to a gene; V was cut back by 7 bases and J by 0 bases. The CDR3 sequence is 16 residues long. The DNA of the CDR3 is TGTGCCAGCACCTCAGGGGGGGGAACAGTGAACACTGAAGCTTTCTTT. Translating gives CASTSGGGTVNTEAFF. Variable domain in full (rest from reference TRBV7-3 and TRBJ1-1): GAGVSQTPSNKVTEKGKYVELRCDPISGHTALYWYRQSLGQGPEFLIYFQGTGAADDSGLPNDRFFAVRPEGSVSTLKIQRTERGDSAVYLCASTSGGGTVNTEAFFGQGTRLTVV.

Regarding this clonotype: One end of the junction is discordant with germline, which a read error may explain. The rearrangement links TRBV15 to TRBJ1-4; possible D gene TRBD1, 6 bases. The V gene's germline CDR1 is LNHNV and CDR2 YYDKDF (reference sequence). The CDR3 runs 15 residues. The CDR3, as DNA: TGTGCCACCAGCAGAGAGGGGGCTGGGGATGATAAACTGTTTTTT. Protein: CATSREGAGDDKLFF.

This clonotype was seen more than once but under ten times. The gene calls are TRBV4-1 and TRBJ1-1; D remains unclear. V lost 3 bases, J lost 6 bases, and 17 bases lay in between. Per the germline V gene, CDR1 is MGHRA and CDR2 is YSYEKL. This CDR3 region has 15 residues. CDR3 amino acids: CASSHPPRRLAEAFF. The CDR3, as DNA: TGCGCCAGCAGCCACCCCCCGCGCCGGTTGGCTGAAGCTTTCTTT.

This clonotype was detected only a few times. The chain has TRBV4-2 and TRBJ1-1; unclear D gene. CDR3 length equals 15 residues. V gave up 4 bases and J gave up 0 bases, with 12 bases separating them. The V gene's germline CDR1 is LGHNA and CDR2 YNFKEQ. The CDR3 DNA follows: TGTGCCAGCAGCCCCGGGCACAGTGTGAACACTGAAGCTTTCTTT. It specifies CASSPGHSVNTEAFF.

CDR3 nucleotide sequence: TGTGCCACCAGCAGACTAGCGGGGGGAGTCACAGATACGCAGTATTTT. Translating gives CATSRLAGGVTDTQYF. V usage is TRBV15 and J usage is TRBJ2-3; 11 bases agree with TRBD2. This CDR3 region has 16 residues. V lost 2 bases to trimming and J lost 2 bases; unmatched junction nucleotides: 3. CDR1 is LNHNV, CDR2 YYDKDF, per germline (reference sequence).

As to this clonotype: This may arise from a read error, as a much more abundant clone is one base away. This sequence joins TRBV7-2 and TRBJ2-1; no clear D gene. CDR3 length equals 15 residues. Germline loops: CDR1 SGHTA, CDR2 FQGNSA. The V end was cut by 7 bases, the J end by 0 bases, with 13 bases between. CDR3 loop: CASISDQSSYNEQFF. CDR3 bases: TGTGCCAGCATCTCAGACCAGAGCTCCTACAATGAGCAGTTCTTC.

This clonotype was recorded at least ten times. At one end, the junction sequence differs from germline, possibly due to a read error. The chain joins TRBV5-1 to TRBJ1-2; no definite D call. CDR3 length: 13 amino acids. Germline CDR1 SGHRS, CDR2 YFSETQ. In DNA form, the CDR3 reads TGTGCCAGCAGCTTAGGAGGAGACTATGGCTACACCTTC. It is translated as CASSLGGDYGYTF.

There are many counts of this clonotype. V usage is TRBV5-1 and J usage is TRBJ1-2; 7 bases map to TRBD1. The CDR3 extends over 16 amino acids. V lost 2 bases, J lost 4 bases, and 11 bases stayed unmatched. From germline, CDR1 is SGHRS and CDR2 YFSETQ. The CDR3 sequence: CASSFRDSDSLYGYTF. CDR3 nucleotide sequence: TGCGCCAGCAGCTTCCGGGACAGTGACTCCCTCTATGGCTACACCTTC.

This clonotype was detected a few times. The genes are TRBV10-3 and TRBJ2-1; 10 bases map to TRBD1. Germline lookup yields CDR1 ENHRY and CDR2 SYGVKD. Losses at the gene ends were 11 bases for V and 6 bases for J; bases not matched to a gene: 4. CDR3 length equals 12 residues. This CDR3 reads CALRTGGNEQFF. The DNA of the CDR3 is TGTGCCCTGAGGACAGGGGGCAATGAGCAGTTCTTC.